The rows below give T cell receptor beta chains drawn from one sample of a study of T cell repertoires in cytomegalovirus infection. Via MiXCR, TCRdb re-called the reads, giving one row per CDR3 protein. The table shows fewer than 550,000 distinct CDR3 sequences, with approximately 25% occurring only once. The sample consisted of PBMCs. The receptor set was obtained from a human donor in good health (CMV status not recorded). Some clones in this sample may be carry-over from other donors' samples. CDR3s include the opening cysteine and the closing phenylalanine or tryptophan. Each record gives: V gene, D gene, J gene, clone size, CDR3 protein, CDR3 DNA. D genes are given only for firm matches. For some rows the clone size is stated as once, few or many, or as a class when expanded; others skip it.

TRBV10-2	-	TRBJ1-2	few	CASSESVGQIANYGYTF	TGCGCCAGCAGTGAGTCGGTGGGACAAATAGCTAACTATGGCTACACCTTC
TRBV27	-	TRBJ2-7	-	CASRQGPYEQYF	TGTGCCAGCAGACAGGGACCATACGAGCAGTACTTC
TRBV15	-	TRBJ2-3	-	CATSRDGNPAITQYF	TGTGCCACCAGCAGAGATGGGAACCCAGCAATTACGCAGTATTTT
TRBV7-2	TRBD2	TRBJ2-2	many	CASSRAGGGLSVELFF	TGTGCCAGCAGCCGCGCGGGGGGGGGGTTGTCGGTGGAGCTGTTTTTT
TRBV5-6	TRBD2	TRBJ2-3	few	CASSGGLAASTDTQYF	TGTGCCAGCAGCGGGGGACTAGCGGCAAGCACAGATACGCAGTATTTT
TRBV7-6	TRBD1	TRBJ2-1	-	CASSSPSGTGYNEQFF	TGTGCCAGCAGTTCCCCTTCAGGGACAGGGTACAATGAGCAGTTCTTC
TRBV28	-	TRBJ2-7	few	CASSLVDGYEQYF	TGTGCCAGCAGTTTAGTCGACGGCTACGAGCAGTACTTC
TRBV12-5	TRBD1	TRBJ1-1	-	CASGRDRGTKAFF	TGTGCTAGTGGTCGAGACAGGGGGACTAAAGCTTTCTTT
TRBV14	-	TRBJ1-1	-	CASSQDSARTEAFF	TGTGCCAGCAGCCAAGATTCGGCCCGAACTGAAGCTTTCTTT
TRBV4-1	TRBD1	TRBJ2-5	-	CASSQGKLDRVIRETQYF	TGCGCCAGCAGCCAAGGAAAACTAGACAGGGTAATACGGGAGACCCAGTACTTC
TRBV4-1	-	TRBJ1-2	few	CASSQGGDGYTF	TGCGCCAGCAGCCAAGGAGGGGATGGCTACACCTTC
TRBV11-2	-	TRBJ2-3	-	CASSSGFADTQYF	TGTGCCAGCAGCTCCGGGTTCGCAGATACGCAGTATTTT
TRBV5-4	TRBD2	TRBJ2-1	few	CASSSAAGGVPAYNEQFF	TGTGCCAGCAGTTCCGCAGCGGGAGGCGTGCCGGCCTACAATGAGCAGTTCTTC
TRBV5-1	TRBD2	TRBJ2-2	few	CASSVGLAGTGELFF	TGCGCCAGCAGCGTAGGACTAGCGGGCACCGGGGAGCTGTTTTTT
TRBV4-1	-	TRBJ2-3	few	CASSDWGSDTQYF	TGCGCCAGCAGCGATTGGGGGTCAGATACGCAGTATTTT
TRBV19	TRBD2	TRBJ2-5	-	CASSVGGRYQETQYF	TGTGCCAGTAGTGTCGGCGGGAGGTACCAAGAGACCCAGTACTTC
TRBV18	TRBD2	TRBJ2-1	few	CASSPLGPGLAVGNEQFF	TGTGCCAGCTCACCACTTGGCCCCGGACTAGCGGTAGGCAATGAGCAGTTCTTC
TRBV7-3	-	TRBJ1-1	few	CASSNQANTEAFF	TGTGCCAGCAGCAATCAGGCGAACACTGAAGCTTTCTTT
TRBV7-2	-	TRBJ1-2	-	CASSVRAGREGYGYTF	TGTGCCAGCAGCGTACGTGCGGGGAGGGAAGGCTATGGCTACACCTTC
TRBV2	-	TRBJ1-5	-	CASREDGNQPQHF	TGTGCCAGCAGGGAGGACGGCAATCAGCCCCAGCATTTT
TRBV19	-	TRBJ1-4	few	CASSRSSGLPTNEKLFF	TGTGCCAGTAGTCGTTCTTCAGGGCTGCCAACTAATGAAAAACTGTTTTTT
TRBV7-8	-	TRBJ2-4	-	CATLGAKNIQYF	TGTGCCACGCTCGGGGCCAAAAACATTCAGTACTTC